This T cell receptor beta chain was observed in a study of post-analysis software for immune sequencing data. A note on this clonotype: The antigen is not known.

Findings of the study overall: Significantly lower normalized Chao1 diversity was found in patients with multiple sclerosis relative to controls.

Incorporated into the TCR beta cDNA libraries were unique molecular identifiers, which served to reduce PCR and sequencing biases. TCRdb passed the PCR reads through MiXCR, listing each CDR3 protein once. The sample has about 540,000 distinct CDR3 sequences; 30% to 40% are singletons. The receptor was isolated from a girl between 2 and 17 years old with multiple sclerosis. The sample was blood.

CDR3 DNA: TGTGCCAGCAGCCAAGATCAAGGGGGAACCAATGAAAAACTGTTTTTT. Translating it yields CASSQDQGGTNEKLFF. The chain is built from TRBV3-1 and TRBJ1-4, with D tentatively TRBD1 (6 bases). The CDR3 length is 16 residues. CDR1 is LGHDT and CDR2 is YNNKEL in the germline V gene (reference sequence). Trimming shortened V by 0 bases and J by 5 bases, and 13 bases separated the two germline ends.